This T cell receptor (beta chain) originates from a study of T-cell reconstitution after alpha-beta-depleted transplantation in children. General study points: In patients about two months after transplant, alpha-beta T cells reportedly arose from several hundred expanded graft clones. It was newly produced T cells that mostly accounted for T-cell counts and diversity one year after transplant.

Unique molecular identifiers were used to barcode this TCRbeta library. TCRdb reanalysed the PCR reads using MiXCR and keeps one entry per CDR3 protein. The sample records around 180,000 distinct CDR3 sequences, approximately 10% being singletons. This clonotype was observed many times. Its antigen is undetermined. The source was PBMCs, collected before TCRalphabeta/CD19-depleted stem cell transplant. This clonotype originated in a boy between 2 and 15 years old with acute myeloid leukemia, due to receive a stem cell transplant.

CDR3 DNA sequence: TGCGCCAGCAGCTTGGTTGGAGCGGGGGGTCCCAATGAGCAGTTCTTC. This codes for CASSLVGAGGPNEQFF. The J gene is TRBJ2-1, the V gene TRBV5-1, with TRBD2 identical over 9 bases. In germline, CDR1 is SGHRS, CDR2 YFSETQ. Trimming took 0 bases from V and 6 from J; bases not matched to a gene: 7. This CDR3 has 16 amino acids.